The sequence of this T cell receptor beta chain was determined in a study of T-cell memory formation after mild COVID-19. Study in general: TCR clusters largely stayed donor specific. General study results and limits: Memory from before infection featured some responding clones, which suggests cross-reactive memory joined. Clones that shrank (day 15 to 85) were balanced CD4/CD8, whereas later expanders leaned CD4+.

This CDR3 is 13 amino acids long. Trimming took 1 base from V and 2 from J, leaving 8 bases between them. CDR1 and CDR2 from the germline V gene are DFQATT and SNEGSKA (reference sequence). This clonotype was recorded a few times. The antigen remains undetermined. Researchers used 5'RACE with constant-segment primers to make TCR alpha and TCR beta cDNA libraries that carry sample barcodes and UMIs. One entry per CDR3 protein results from TCRdb running MiXCR on the 5' RACE reads. The sample has under 400,000 distinct CDR3 sequences; 20% to 25% are singletons. The sequencing input was PBMCs or a T cell subset sorted from them (not recorded which). This chain links TRBV20-1 with TRBJ1-1; D gene ambiguous. This sequence originates from an adult woman who had mild COVID-19 (a few samples of this study predate the infection). Cell type and time point are not known. For the CDR3, the DNA is TGCAGTGCTAGAGGGACTTTTAACACTGAAGCTTTCTTT. Translation gives CSARGTFNTEAFF.